This TCR beta chain stems from a study of glioma-infiltrating T cells after dendritic cell vaccination. Study as a whole: Between about 2002 and 2012, patients got autologous tumor lysate-pulsed dendritic cell vaccines.

Primers: 60 V beta forward and 13 J beta reverse. The data were produced by immunoSEQ multiplex PCR, yet TCRdb's version contains in-frame clones alone and is incomplete. The repertoire holds roughly 50,000 clones, with around 89% as singletons. The time point was: after dendritic cell vaccination, including at tumor progression/relapse. No glioblastoma patient carried an isocitrate dehydrogenase mutation. Losses at the gene ends were 8 bases for V and 5 bases for J; bases not matched to a gene: 9. This CDR3 has 13 residues. CDR1 is SGHRS, CDR2 YFSETQ, per germline. The TCR sequence derives from a human donor with glioblastoma. The sample was blood, taken after dendritic cell vaccination. The chain links TRBV5-1 to TRBJ1-1; TRBD1 matches at 7 bases. CDR3 region: CASMGQLGTEAFF. CDR3 coding DNA: TGCGCCAGTATGGGACAGCTTGGGACTGAAGCTTTCTTT. The whole variable domain, remainder taken from reference TRBV5-1 and TRBJ1-1, is KAGVTQTPRYLIKTRGQQVTLSCSPISGHRSVSWYQQTPGQGLQFLFEYFSETQRNKGNFPGRFSGRQFSNSRSEMNVSTLELGDSALYLCASMGQLGTEAFFGQGTRLTVV.